A selection of T cell receptor beta chains follows, all from one sample in a study of tumor-infiltrating lymphocytes in primary liver carcinoma. MiXCR, run by TCRdb on the multiplex PCR reads, gives a single entry per CDR3 protein. The sample lists about 200,000 distinct CDR3 sequences; about 61% were seen once. Sequences were obtained from peripheral blood. The receptors stem from a woman aged 55-70 years with primary liver carcinoma and hepatitis B virus infection. CDR3s include the opening cysteine and the closing phenylalanine or tryptophan. Each record gives: clone size, V gene, J gene, D gene, CDR3 length, CDR3 DNA, CDR3 protein. D genes are given only for firm matches. Size is stated for part of the rows, as once, few or many counts, or as a class when the clone is expanded.

abundance: many
v_gene: TRBV11-2
j_gene: TRBJ2-5
d_gene: NA
len: 13
CDR3nt: TGTGCCAGCAGCTTCGTGGTGCAAGAGACCCAGTACTTC
CDR3aa: CASSFVVQETQYF

abundance: NA
v_gene: TRBV6-1
j_gene: TRBJ2-5
d_gene: TRBD2
len: 15
CDR3nt: TGTACCAGCAGACAGCGGGGGGACCAACATGAGACCCGGTACTTC
CDR3aa: CTSRQRGDQHETRYF

abundance: NA
v_gene: TRBV11-2
j_gene: TRBJ2-3
d_gene: NA
len: 12
CDR3nt: TGTGCCAGCAGCTTCGACTCGGCATCGCATTATTTT
CDR3aa: CASSFDSASHYF

abundance: many
v_gene: TRBV6-1
j_gene: TRBJ1-2
d_gene: NA
len: 16
CDR3nt: TGTGCCAGCACAGCCACCGTTGGGGGCGCGCTCTATGGCTACACCTTC
CDR3aa: CASTATVGGALYGYTF

abundance: NA
v_gene: TRBV6-5
j_gene: TRBJ1-2
d_gene: NA
len: 13
CDR3nt: TGTGCCAGGAGTCTGGACCTAAACTATGGCTACACCTTC
CDR3aa: CARSLDLNYGYTF

abundance: many
v_gene: TRBV4-1
j_gene: TRBJ1-1
d_gene: TRBD1
len: 14
CDR3nt: TGCGCCAGCAGCCTAGCACAGGGGGACACTGAAGCTTTCTTT
CDR3aa: CASSLAQGDTEAFF

abundance: NA
v_gene: TRBV11-1
j_gene: TRBJ1-6
d_gene: NA
len: 15
CDR3nt: TGTGCCACCAGCGCCCACGGGTATAGGAATTCACCCCTCCACTTT
CDR3aa: CATSAHGYRNSPLHF

abundance: few
v_gene: TRBV11-1
j_gene: TRBJ1-2
d_gene: NA
len: 15
CDR3nt: TGTGCCAGCAGCTTGGGGAACCAAGGGCTGTATGGCTACACCTTC
CDR3aa: CASSLGNQGLYGYTF

abundance: once
v_gene: TRBV4-2
j_gene: TRBJ1-1
d_gene: TRBD1
len: 15
CDR3nt: TGTGCCAGTAGCCAAACTACAGGGGGCCGGGCTGAAGCTTTCTTT
CDR3aa: CASSQTTGGRAEAFF

abundance: few
v_gene: TRBV5-1
j_gene: TRBJ1-1
d_gene: NA
len: 16
CDR3nt: TGCGCCAGCAGCTTGCAGTCGGGGGGTATGAACACTGAAGCTTTCTTT
CDR3aa: CASSLQSGGMNTEAFF

abundance: many
v_gene: TRBV12-3/TRBV12-4
j_gene: TRBJ2-3
d_gene: NA
len: 14
CDR3nt: TGTGCCAGCAGTTTAGGGCTACCCCCGGATACGCAGTATTTT
CDR3aa: CASSLGLPPDTQYF

abundance: NA
v_gene: TRBV11-3
j_gene: TRBJ2-7
d_gene: NA
len: 16
CDR3nt: TGTGGCAGCAGCGCCCGCGGGACACTGCCTTCCTACGAGCAGTACTTC
CDR3aa: CGSSARGTLPSYEQYF

abundance: NA
v_gene: TRBV11-2
j_gene: TRBJ2-2
d_gene: TRBD2
len: 14
CDR3nt: TGTGCCAGCAGCTTGGGACCTACAGGCGGGGGGCTGTTTTTT
CDR3aa: CASSLGPTGGGLFF

abundance: many
v_gene: TRBV6-6
j_gene: TRBJ1-1
d_gene: NA
len: 14
CDR3nt: TGTGCCAGCAGTTACCGGGGGGCTGGAACTGAAGCTTTCTTT
CDR3aa: CASSYRGAGTEAFF

abundance: many
v_gene: TRBV4-2
j_gene: TRBJ2-2
d_gene: NA
len: 16
CDR3nt: TGTGCCAGCAGCCAAGAAACTAAGCGGTACACCGGGGAGCTGTTTTTT
CDR3aa: CASSQETKRYTGELFF

abundance: few
v_gene: TRBV28
j_gene: TRBJ1-6
d_gene: TRBD1
len: 16
CDR3nt: TGTGCCAGCAGTTCTTCCGGGACAGGGCGGAATTCACCCCTCCACTTT
CDR3aa: CASSSSGTGRNSPLHF

abundance: once
v_gene: TRBV28
j_gene: TRBJ2-7
d_gene: NA
len: 15
CDR3nt: TGTGCCAGCAGTTTATGGGGCGGGAACATGGTCGAGCAGTACTTC
CDR3aa: CASSLWGGNMVEQYF

abundance: NA
v_gene: TRBV5-3
j_gene: TRBJ2-2
d_gene: TRBD1
len: 16
CDR3nt: TGTGCCAGAAGCCTGCCCGGGACAGGGAATACCGGGGAGCCGTTTTTT
CDR3aa: CARSLPGTGNTGEPFF

abundance: NA
v_gene: TRBV11-2
j_gene: TRBJ2-5
d_gene: NA
len: 13
CDR3nt: TGTGCCAGCAGCTTAGAGCCCGAGGGGACCCAGTACTTC
CDR3aa: CASSLEPEGTQYF

abundance: NA
v_gene: TRBV4-2
j_gene: TRBJ2-3
d_gene: TRBD2
len: 20
CDR3nt: TGTGCCAGCAGCCAAGTGGGGAAGGGGGGCCTAGCGGGGGGCACAGATACGCAGTATTTT
CDR3aa: CASSQVGKGGLAGGTDTQYF

abundance: NA
v_gene: TRBV7-8
j_gene: TRBJ2-6
d_gene: NA
len: 16
CDR3nt: TGTGCCAGCAGCTTACGGTCCGGGCTTGGGGCCAACGTCCTGACTTTC
CDR3aa: CASSLRSGLGANVLTF

abundance: NA
v_gene: TRBV7-9
j_gene: TRBJ2-7
d_gene: TRBD2
len: 15
CDR3nt: TGTGCCAGCAGCCTAAGACTAGCGGGATACTACGAGCAGTACTTC
CDR3aa: CASSLRLAGYYEQYF

abundance: few
v_gene: TRBV6-1
j_gene: TRBJ2-3
d_gene: TRBD2
len: 11
CDR3nt: TGTGCCGGGAGGGAGGCAGATACGCGGTATTTT
CDR3aa: CAGREADTRYF

abundance: few
v_gene: TRBV11-2
j_gene: TRBJ1-6
d_gene: NA
len: 13
CDR3nt: TGTGCCAGCAGCTTAGTCGAGGGTTCGCCCCTCCACTTT
CDR3aa: CASSLVEGSPLHF

abundance: NA
v_gene: TRBV14
j_gene: TRBJ2-3
d_gene: NA
len: 16
CDR3nt: TGTGCCAGCAGCCCCTATGGCCAACCTGAGGCAGATACGCAGTATTTT
CDR3aa: CASSPYGQPEADTQYF

abundance: few
v_gene: TRBV7-3
j_gene: TRBJ2-1
d_gene: NA
len: 15
CDR3nt: TGTGCCAGCAGCCCGAATAAAGGGTTGTACAATGAGCAGTTCTTC
CDR3aa: CASSPNKGLYNEQFF

abundance: many
v_gene: TRBV6-5
j_gene: TRBJ2-7
d_gene: TRBD2
len: 14
CDR3nt: TGTGCCAGCAGTTCCCCGGGACTAGCCTACGAGCAGTACTTC
CDR3aa: CASSSPGLAYEQYF

abundance: many
v_gene: TRBV11-1
j_gene: TRBJ2-5
d_gene: TRBD1
len: 15
CDR3nt: TGTGCCAGCAGCATACAGGGGCCCCAGCGTGAGACCCAGTACTTC
CDR3aa: CASSIQGPQRETQYF

abundance: NA
v_gene: TRBV10-2
j_gene: TRBJ2-2
d_gene: NA
len: 13
CDR3nt: TGCGCCAGCCGTGACCGTATCACCGGGGAGCTGTTTTTT
CDR3aa: CASRDRITGELFF

abundance: NA
v_gene: TRBV28
j_gene: TRBJ1-1
d_gene: NA
len: 12
CDR3nt: TGTGCCAGCAGTTTAGCGGGGTCTGAAGCTTTCTTT
CDR3aa: CASSLAGSEAFF

abundance: NA
v_gene: TRBV10-2
j_gene: TRBJ2-2
d_gene: NA
len: 15
CDR3nt: TGCGCCAGCATCATGGACGGACCGAACACCGGGGAGCTGTTTTTT
CDR3aa: CASIMDGPNTGELFF

abundance: NA
v_gene: TRBV11-2
j_gene: TRBJ1-1
d_gene: NA
len: 13
CDR3nt: TGTGCCAGCAGCTTAGTTCCTATGACTGCAGCTTTCTTT
CDR3aa: CASSLVPMTAAFF

abundance: NA
v_gene: TRBV7-9
j_gene: TRBJ1-1
d_gene: TRBD1
len: 15
CDR3nt: TGTGCCAGCAGCTTAGCCCAACAGGGGAACGCTGAAGCTTTCTTT
CDR3aa: CASSLAQQGNAEAFF

abundance: NA
v_gene: TRBV28
j_gene: TRBJ1-5
d_gene: NA
len: 14
CDR3nt: TGTGCCAGCAGTCCTCTACAGCGCAATCAGCCCCAGCATTTT
CDR3aa: CASSPLQRNQPQHF

abundance: NA
v_gene: TRBV7-9
j_gene: TRBJ2-4
d_gene: TRBD2
len: 15
CDR3nt: TGTGCCAGCAGCCCGGGGAGGGAGATCATGAACATTCAGTACTTC
CDR3aa: CASSPGREIMNIQYF

abundance: NA
v_gene: TRBV29-1
j_gene: TRBJ2-7
d_gene: NA
len: 16
CDR3nt: TGCAGCGTAGCCCGGCTGGGGGGACTTGTTTCCTACGAGCAGTACTTC
CDR3aa: CSVARLGGLVSYEQYF

abundance: many
v_gene: TRBV6-1
j_gene: TRBJ1-3
d_gene: NA
len: 14
CDR3nt: TGTGCCAGCAGCCTCACGCTAAGCCCGGACACCATATATTTT
CDR3aa: CASSLTLSPDTIYF

abundance: NA
v_gene: TRBV29-1
j_gene: TRBJ2-1
d_gene: NA
len: 15
CDR3nt: TGCAGTGTTTCCCTGGTTAGCTGGAGAACTAGTGAGCAGTTCTTC
CDR3aa: CSVSLVSWRTSEQFF

abundance: NA
v_gene: TRBV5-5
j_gene: TRBJ1-5
d_gene: TRBD1
len: 15
CDR3nt: TGTGCCAGCAGTTCTTTCGCGACAGGGGATCAGCCCCAGCATTTT
CDR3aa: CASSSFATGDQPQHF

abundance: NA
v_gene: TRBV30
j_gene: TRBJ1-4
d_gene: NA
len: 13
CDR3nt: TGTGCCTGGAGTAGGGGGGCTAATGAAAAACTGTTTTTT
CDR3aa: CAWSRGANEKLFF

abundance: many
v_gene: TRBV6-6
j_gene: TRBJ2-7
d_gene: TRBD2
len: 14
CDR3nt: TGTGCCAGCAGCCCTGGACTAGCCTCCTACGAGCAGTACTTC
CDR3aa: CASSPGLASYEQYF

abundance: NA
v_gene: TRBV5-1
j_gene: TRBJ2-1
d_gene: NA
len: 18
CDR3nt: TGCGTCAGCAGCCATGGGACGTTACGCGGGCGCTCCTACAATGAGCAGTTCTTC
CDR3aa: CVSSHGTLRGRSYNEQFF